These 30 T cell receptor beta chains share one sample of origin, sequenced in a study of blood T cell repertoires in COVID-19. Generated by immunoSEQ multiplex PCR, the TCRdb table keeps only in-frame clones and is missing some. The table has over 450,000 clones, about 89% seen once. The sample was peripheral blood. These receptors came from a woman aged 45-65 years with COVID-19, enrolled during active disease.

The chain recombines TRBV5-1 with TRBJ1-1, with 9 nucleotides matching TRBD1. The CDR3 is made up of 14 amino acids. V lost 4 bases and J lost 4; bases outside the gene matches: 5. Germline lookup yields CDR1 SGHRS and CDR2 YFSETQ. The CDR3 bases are TGCGCCAGCAGCGGTGGACAGGGGCCCACTGAAGCTTTCTTT. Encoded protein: CASSGGQGPTEAFF.

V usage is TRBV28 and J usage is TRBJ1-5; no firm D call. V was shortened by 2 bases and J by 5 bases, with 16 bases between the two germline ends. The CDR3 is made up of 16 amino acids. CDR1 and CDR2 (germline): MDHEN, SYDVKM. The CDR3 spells CASSLDRERGYQPQHF. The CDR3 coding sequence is TGTGCCAGCAGTTTAGACCGAGAGCGGGGTTATCAGCCCCAGCATTTT.

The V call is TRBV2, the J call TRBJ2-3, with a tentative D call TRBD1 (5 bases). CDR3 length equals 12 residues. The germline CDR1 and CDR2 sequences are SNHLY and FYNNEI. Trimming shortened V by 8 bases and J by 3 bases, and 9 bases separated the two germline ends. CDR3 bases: TGTGCCAGCGTCAGGGATACAGATACGCAGTATTTT. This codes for CASVRDTDTQYF.

The CDR3 bases are TGTGCCAGCAGCCCTTTAGCGGGGGCGCTACGTTATGAGCAGTTCTTC. This translates into CASSPLAGALRYEQFF. The V call is TRBV6-2 or TRBV6-3, the J call TRBJ2-1; 9 bases are shared with TRBD2. The CDR3 has 16 residues. The trim removed 6 bases at V and 8 bases at J, leaving 14 bases unmatched. The V gene's germline CDR1 is MNHEY and CDR2 SVGEGT.

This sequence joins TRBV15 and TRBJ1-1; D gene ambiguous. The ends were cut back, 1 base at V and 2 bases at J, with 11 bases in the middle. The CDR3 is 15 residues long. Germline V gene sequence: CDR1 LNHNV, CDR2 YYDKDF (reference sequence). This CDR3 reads CATSRGSGTNTEAFF. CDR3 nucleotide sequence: TGTGCCACCAGCAGAGGCTCGGGAACCAACACTGAAGCTTTCTTT.

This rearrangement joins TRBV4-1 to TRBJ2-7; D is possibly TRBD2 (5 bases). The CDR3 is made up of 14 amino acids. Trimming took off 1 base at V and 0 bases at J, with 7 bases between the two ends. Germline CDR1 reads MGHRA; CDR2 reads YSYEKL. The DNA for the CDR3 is TGCGCCAGCAGCCAAGGCACTAGCTCCTACGAGCAGTACTTC. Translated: CASSQGTSSYEQYF.

CDR3 coding DNA: TGCGCCAGCAGTGAGTATGGAGGGGAAGGGGAGCAGTACTTC. Its translation: CASSEYGGEGEQYF. The chain is built from TRBV10-2 and TRBJ2-7; the D gene is possibly TRBD2 (6 bases). V lost 1 base to trimming and J lost 7 bases, with 14 bases between them. CDR1 is WSHSY, CDR2 SAAADI, per germline. The CDR3 runs to 14 residues.

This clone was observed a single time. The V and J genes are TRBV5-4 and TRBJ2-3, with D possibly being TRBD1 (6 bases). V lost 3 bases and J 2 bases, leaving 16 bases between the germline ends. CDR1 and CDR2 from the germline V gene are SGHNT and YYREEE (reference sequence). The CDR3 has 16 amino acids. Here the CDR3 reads CASSSSPGQLTDTQYF. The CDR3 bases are TGTGCCAGCAGCTCGTCGCCGGGACAACTCACAGATACGCAGTATTTT.

The CDR3 DNA reads as TGTGCCAGCAGTGAATACAGAAACACTGAAGCTTTCTTT. Translated: CASSEYRNTEAFF. The V call is TRBV25-1, the J call TRBJ1-1, with D unresolved. Germline V gives CDR1 MGHDK, CDR2 SYGVNS. The CDR3 extends over 13 amino acids. Trimming cost V 0 bases and J 2 bases, with 4 bases left between them.

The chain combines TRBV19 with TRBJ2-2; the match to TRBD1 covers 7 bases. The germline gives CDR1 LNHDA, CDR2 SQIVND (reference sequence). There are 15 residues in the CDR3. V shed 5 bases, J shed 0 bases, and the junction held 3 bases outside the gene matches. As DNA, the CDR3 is TGTGCCAGTAGTGGGACAGCTTCGAACACCGGGGAGCTGTTTTTT. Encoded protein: CASSGTASNTGELFF.

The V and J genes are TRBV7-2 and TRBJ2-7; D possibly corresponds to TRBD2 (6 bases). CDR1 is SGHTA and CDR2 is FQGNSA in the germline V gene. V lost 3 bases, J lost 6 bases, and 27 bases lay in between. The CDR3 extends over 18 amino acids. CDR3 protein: CASSFRTDLFGGSGEQYF. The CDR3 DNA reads TGTGCCAGCAGCTTCCGGACGGACCTCTTCGGGGGAAGCGGCGAGCAGTACTTC.

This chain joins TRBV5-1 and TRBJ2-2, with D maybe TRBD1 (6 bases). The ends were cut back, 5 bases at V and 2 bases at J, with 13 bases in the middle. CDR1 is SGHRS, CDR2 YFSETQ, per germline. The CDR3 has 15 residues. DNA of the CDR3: TGCGCCAGCAGGAGTGTACAGGGAAACACCGGGGAGCTGTTTTTT. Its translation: CASRSVQGNTGELFF.

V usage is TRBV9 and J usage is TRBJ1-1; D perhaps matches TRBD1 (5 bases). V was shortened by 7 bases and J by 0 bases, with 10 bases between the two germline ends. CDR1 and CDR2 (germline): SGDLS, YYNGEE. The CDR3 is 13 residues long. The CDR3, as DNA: TGTGCCAGCTCGCGGGGCATGAACACTGAAGCTTTCTTT. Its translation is CASSRGMNTEAFF.

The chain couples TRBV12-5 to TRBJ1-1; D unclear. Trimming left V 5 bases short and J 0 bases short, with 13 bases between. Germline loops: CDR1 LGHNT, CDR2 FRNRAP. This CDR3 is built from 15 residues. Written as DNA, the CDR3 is TGTGCTAGTGGTCCGGGTCAGAATCTGAACACTGAAGCTTTCTTT. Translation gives CASGPGQNLNTEAFF.

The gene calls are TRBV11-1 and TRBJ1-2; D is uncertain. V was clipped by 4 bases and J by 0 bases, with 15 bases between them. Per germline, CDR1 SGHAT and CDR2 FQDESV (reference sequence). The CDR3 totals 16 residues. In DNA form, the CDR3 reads TGTGCCAGCAGCTCCAGGTCAGGAATCCCTAACTATGGCTACACCTTC. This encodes CASSSRSGIPNYGYTF.

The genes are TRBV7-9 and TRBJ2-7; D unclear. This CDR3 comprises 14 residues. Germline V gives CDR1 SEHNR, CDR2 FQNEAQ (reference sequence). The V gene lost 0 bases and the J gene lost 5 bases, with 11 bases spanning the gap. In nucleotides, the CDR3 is TGTGCCAGCAGCTTAGCGTTGCAGGTAAACGAGCAGTACTTC. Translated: CASSLALQVNEQYF.

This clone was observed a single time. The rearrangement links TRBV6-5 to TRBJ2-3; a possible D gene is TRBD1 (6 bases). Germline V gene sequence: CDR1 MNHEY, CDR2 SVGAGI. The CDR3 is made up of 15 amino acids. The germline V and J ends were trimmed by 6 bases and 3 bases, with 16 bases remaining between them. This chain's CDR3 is CASRPNRVQTDTQYF. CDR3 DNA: TGTGCCAGCAGGCCTAACAGGGTTCAGACAGATACGCAGTATTTT.

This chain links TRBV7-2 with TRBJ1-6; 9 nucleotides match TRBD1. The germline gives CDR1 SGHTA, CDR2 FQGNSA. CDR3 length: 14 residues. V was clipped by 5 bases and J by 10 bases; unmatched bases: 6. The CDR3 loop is CASSRDRVGSPLHF. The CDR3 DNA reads TGTGCCAGCAGCCGGGACAGGGTAGGATCACCCCTCCACTTT.

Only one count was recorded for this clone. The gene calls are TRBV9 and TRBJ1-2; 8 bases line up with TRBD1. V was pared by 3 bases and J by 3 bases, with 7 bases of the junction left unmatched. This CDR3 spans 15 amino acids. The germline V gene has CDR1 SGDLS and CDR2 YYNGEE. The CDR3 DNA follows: TGTGCCAGCAGCGGACTCAGGGGGCCTTACTATGGCTACACCTTC. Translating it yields CASSGLRGPYYGYTF.

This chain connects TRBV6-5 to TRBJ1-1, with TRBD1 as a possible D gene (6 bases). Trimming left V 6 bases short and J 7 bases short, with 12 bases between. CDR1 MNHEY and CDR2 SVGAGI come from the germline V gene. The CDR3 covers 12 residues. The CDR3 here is CASSLWGLEAFF. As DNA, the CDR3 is TGTGCCAGCAGCCTATGGGGGCTTGAAGCTTTCTTT.

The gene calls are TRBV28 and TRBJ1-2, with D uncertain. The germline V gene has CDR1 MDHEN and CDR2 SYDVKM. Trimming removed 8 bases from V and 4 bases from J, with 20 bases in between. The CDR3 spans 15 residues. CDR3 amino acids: CASETRDTRTYGYTF. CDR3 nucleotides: TGTGCCAGCGAAACTCGGGATACGCGAACCTATGGCTACACCTTC.

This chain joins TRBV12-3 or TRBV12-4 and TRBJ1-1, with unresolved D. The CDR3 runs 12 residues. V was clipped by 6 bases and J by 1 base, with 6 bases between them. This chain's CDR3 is CASSPQNTEAFF. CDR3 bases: TGTGCCAGCAGCCCACAGAACACTGAAGCTTTCTTT.

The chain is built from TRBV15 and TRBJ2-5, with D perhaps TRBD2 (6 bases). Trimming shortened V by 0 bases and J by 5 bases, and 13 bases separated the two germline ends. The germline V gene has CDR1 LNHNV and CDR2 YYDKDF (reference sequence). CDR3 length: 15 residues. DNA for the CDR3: TGTGCCACCAGCAGAGATCTAGTTGGGGGGGAGACCCAGTACTTC. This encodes CATSRDLVGGETQYF.

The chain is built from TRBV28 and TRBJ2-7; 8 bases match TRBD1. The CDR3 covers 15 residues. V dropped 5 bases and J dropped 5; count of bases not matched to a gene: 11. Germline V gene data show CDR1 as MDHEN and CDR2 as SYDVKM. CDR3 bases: TGTGCCAGCAGTACTCCCTCTCAGGGGGCCAACGAGCAGTACTTC. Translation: CASSTPSQGANEQYF.

CDR3 nucleotide sequence: TGCGCCAGCAGCTCACAGGGCCCGGAGATAGAGGAAGCTTTCTTT. Translated, it gives CASSSQGPEIEEAFF. This chain joins TRBV5-1 and TRBJ1-1, with a possible D match to TRBD1 (6 bases). The V gene lost 3 bases and the J gene lost 8 bases, with 20 bases spanning the gap. Germline V gives CDR1 SGHRS, CDR2 YFSETQ. The CDR3 length is 15 residues.

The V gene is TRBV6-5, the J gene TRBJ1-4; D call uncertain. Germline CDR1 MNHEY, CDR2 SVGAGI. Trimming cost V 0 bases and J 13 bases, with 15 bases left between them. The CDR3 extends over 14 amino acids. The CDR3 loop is CASSYSSTSERLFF. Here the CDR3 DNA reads TGTGCCAGCAGTTACTCGAGCACCTCAGAGCGACTGTTTTTT.

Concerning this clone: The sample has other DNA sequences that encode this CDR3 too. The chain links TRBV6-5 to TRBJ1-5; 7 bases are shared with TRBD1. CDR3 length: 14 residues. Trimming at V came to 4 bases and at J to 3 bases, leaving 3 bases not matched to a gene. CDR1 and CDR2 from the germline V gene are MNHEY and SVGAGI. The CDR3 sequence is CASSSQGTNQPQHF. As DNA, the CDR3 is TGTGCCAGCAGTTCACAGGGGACCAATCAGCCCCAGCATTTT.

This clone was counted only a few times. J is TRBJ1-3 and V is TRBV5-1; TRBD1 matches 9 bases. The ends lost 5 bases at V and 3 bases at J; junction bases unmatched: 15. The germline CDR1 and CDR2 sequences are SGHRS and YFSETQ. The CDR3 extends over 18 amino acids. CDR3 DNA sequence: TGCGCCAGCAGGCCGGGACAGGGAGTCGCAGGGGATGGAAACACCATATATTTT. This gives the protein CASRPGQGVAGDGNTIYF.

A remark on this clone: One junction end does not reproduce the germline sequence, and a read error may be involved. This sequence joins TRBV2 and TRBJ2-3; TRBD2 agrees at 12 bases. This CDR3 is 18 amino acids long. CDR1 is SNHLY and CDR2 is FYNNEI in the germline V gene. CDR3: CASSDWASGGESTDTQYF. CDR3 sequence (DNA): TGTGCCAGCAGTGACTGGGCTAGCGGGGGGGAGAGCACAGATACACAGTATTTT. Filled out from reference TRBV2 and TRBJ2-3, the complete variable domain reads EPEVTQTPSHQVTQMGQEVILRCVPISNHLYFYWYRQILGQKVEFLVSFYNNEISEKSEIFDDQFSVERPDGSNFTLKIRSTKLEDSAMYFCASSDWASGGESTDTQYFGPGTRLTVL.

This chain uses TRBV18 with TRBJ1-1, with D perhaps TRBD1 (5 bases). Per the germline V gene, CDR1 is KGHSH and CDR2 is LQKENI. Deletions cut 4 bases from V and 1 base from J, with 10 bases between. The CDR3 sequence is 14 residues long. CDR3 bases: TGTGCCAGCTCACGGGTCAGGGCGAACACTGAAGCTTTCTTT. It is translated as CASSRVRANTEAFF.